A selection of T cell receptor beta chains follows, all from one sample in a study of cytomegalovirus exposure and HLA in healthy donors. Measured with immunoSEQ multiplex PCR; TCRdb has only the in-frame clones, and not every one. This table has 85,000 to 100,000 clones, about 76% appearing once. Source material: PBMCs. The receptor source for this set is a middle-aged man in good health and CMV-seropositive. CDR3s include the opening cysteine and the closing phenylalanine or tryptophan. D genes are given only for firm matches. Rows give clone size only sometimes, using once, few, many, or a class for an expanded clone.

cdr3_nt cdr3_aa j_call clone_size cdr3_length d_call v_call
TGTGCCAGCTCACCTGAGCCCTACGAGCAGTACTTC CASSPEPYEQYF TRBJ2-7 . 12 . TRBV18
TGCGCCAGCAGCGGGACAGGGGGCCTGAGTGAGCAGTACTTC CASSGTGGLSEQYF TRBJ2-7 . 14 TRBD1 TRBV5-1
TGTGCCAGCAGCTTATACAGCTACGAGCAGTACTTC CASSLYSYEQYF TRBJ2-7 . 12 . TRBV7-6
TGTGCCAGCAGCTTAGGCCTGACTACATACAATGAGCAGTTCTTC CASSLGLTTYNEQFF TRBJ2-1 . 15 . TRBV13
TGTGCCAGTCAAACGAGTATGAACACCGGGGAGCTGTTTTTT CASQTSMNTGELFF TRBJ2-2 . 14 . TRBV6-1
TGCGCCAGCAGTGAGTCGATAGCGGCCCCGCGCAATGAGCAGTTCTTC CASSESIAAPRNEQFF TRBJ2-1 . 16 . TRBV10-1
TGTGCCAGCAGTACCTTCCAGGGAACCTACGAGCAGTACTTC CASSTFQGTYEQYF TRBJ2-7 once 14 . TRBV28
TGTGCCAGCAGCCCCCAAGGGGGGGACAATGAGCAGTTCTTC CASSPQGGDNEQFF TRBJ2-1 . 14 . TRBV9
TGTGCCAGCAGCCCGACTAATTGGGAGACCCAGTACTTC CASSPTNWETQYF TRBJ2-5 . 13 . TRBV6-1
TGTGCCAGCAGCTTTACTTTCTCGCAAGAGACCCAGTACTTC CASSFTFSQETQYF TRBJ2-5 . 14 . TRBV7-8
TGTGCCAGCAGCGCCCAGGCCGGCACCGGGGAGCTGTTTTTT CASSAQAGTGELFF TRBJ2-2 . 14 . TRBV9
TGTGCCAGCAGTTCTACCCCTACAAGCGGGAGAGCTTTCTTT CASSSTPTSGRAFF TRBJ1-1 . 14 . TRBV6-5
TGTGCCAGCACCCGGACAGGGACGAACACCGGGGAGCTGTTTTTT CASTRTGTNTGELFF TRBJ2-2 . 15 TRBD1 TRBV28
TGTGCCAGCAGTTACACCTTCGGCACTGAAGCTTTCTTT CASSYTFGTEAFF TRBJ1-1 . 13 . TRBV6-5
TGTGCCAGTTTGGACAGCCTCAATCAGCCCCAGCATTTT CASLDSLNQPQHF TRBJ1-5 . 13 . TRBV28
TGTGCCAGCAGCTTACTCGGACAATATCAAGAGACCCAGTACTTC CASSLLGQYQETQYF TRBJ2-5 once 15 . TRBV7-2
TGTGCCATCAGTGAGGACTATCGAGGGGGTGGCAATGAGCAGTTCTTC CAISEDYRGGGNEQFF TRBJ2-1 few 16 . TRBV10-3
TGTGCCAGCAGCTCTAGGAGCTCCTACGAGCAGTACTTC CASSSRSSYEQYF TRBJ2-7 . 13 . TRBV7-2
TGTGCCAGCAGCCAGCTAGCGGGAGAGCTCCCAGATACGCAGTATTTT CASSQLAGELPDTQYF TRBJ2-3 . 16 TRBD2 TRBV2
TGCGCCAGCAGCCTATACCAGGGGACTAACTATGGCTACACCTTC CASSLYQGTNYGYTF TRBJ1-2 . 15 . TRBV5-1
TGTGCCAGCAGCGCTGAGGCAAAGTTGGCGCGGAGCTCCTACAATGAGCAGTTCTTC CASSAEAKLARSSYNEQFF TRBJ2-1 . 19 . TRBV9
TGTGCCAGCTCACTCAGCCGGGACAGCTCCTACGAGCAGTACTTC CASSLSRDSSYEQYF TRBJ2-7 . 15 TRBD1 TRBV18
TGTGCCAGCGGCACGAGCGGGCCTTTAGGTGAGCAGTTCTTC CASGTSGPLGEQFF TRBJ2-1 . 14 . TRBV6-6
TGTGCCAGCAGTGAGACAGGAATCTATGGCTACACCTTC CASSETGIYGYTF TRBJ1-2 . 13 . TRBV2
TGTGCCAGCAGCCCTCGCCCCGGGACAGTTGTTCCCTACGAGCAGTACTTC CASSPRPGTVVPYEQYF TRBJ2-7 . 17 TRBD1 TRBV14
TGTGCCAGCAGCCAAGTCGGCAGGGTCTTAGGCTACACCTTC CASSQVGRVLGYTF TRBJ1-2 few 14 . TRBV14
TGTGCCAGCAGCTCGGCGGGAGTTGGCACAGATACGCAGTATTTT CASSSAGVGTDTQYF TRBJ2-3 . 15 TRBD2 TRBV28
TGTGCCACCAGCAGGGTCGGTCAGCCCCAGCATTTT CATSRVGQPQHF TRBJ1-5 . 12 . TRBV15
TGTGCCAGCAGCAAAGCGTTCCTTGATCAGTATTTT CASSKAFLDQYF TRBJ2-3 few 12 . TRBV6-6
TGTGCCAGCAGCGTGCGTTCCGGGACTAGCGGAGTTGAGCAGTTCTTC CASSVRSGTSGVEQFF TRBJ2-1 . 16 TRBD2 TRBV9
TGTGCCAGCAGCATTAGCGGGACCTCCTACGAGCAGTACTTC CASSISGTSYEQYF TRBJ2-7 . 14 TRBD2 TRBV7-3
TGTGCCAGTAGTATTCGGGATAATCAGCCCCAGCATTTT CASSIRDNQPQHF TRBJ1-5 . 13 . TRBV19
TGCGCCAGCAGCTTAGGGACAGGGGGGAATGAGCAGTTCTTC CASSLGTGGNEQFF TRBJ2-1 . 14 TRBD1 TRBV4-3
TGTGCCAGCAGTGCAACAGGGGTTGGTGGCTACACCTTC CASSATGVGGYTF TRBJ1-2 once 13 TRBD1 TRBV27
TGTGCCAGCAGTGACAGGGCTGGGGCCAACGTCCTGACTTTC CASSDRAGANVLTF TRBJ2-6 once 14 . TRBV2
TGTGCCAGCAGTTGGACTGGCACCTACGAGCAGTACTTC CASSWTGTYEQYF TRBJ2-7 . 13 . TRBV2
TGTGCCAGCTCACCGTGGACAGATCCTAGCTATGGCTACACCTTC CASSPWTDPSYGYTF TRBJ1-2 . 15 . TRBV18
TGTGCCAGCAGCGTAGCGGGGGGCAATCAGCCCCAGCATTTT CASSVAGGNQPQHF TRBJ1-5 . 14 . TRBV9
TGTGCCAGCAGTTTGTCGAACTTAAACCACGAGCAGTACTTC CASSLSNLNHEQYF TRBJ2-7 . 14 . TRBV28
TGTGCCAGTAGTATCGGACAGAGTGTATCCTACGAGCAGTACTTC CASSIGQSVSYEQYF TRBJ2-7 few 15 . TRBV19
TGCGCCAGCAGCTTGGGCGGGGGTTATCGAGAGACCCAGTACTTC CASSLGGGYRETQYF TRBJ2-5 few 15 TRBD2 TRBV5-1
TGTGCCAGCAGTTACTCGACAGGGAAGGGTCAGCCCCAGCATTTT CASSYSTGKGQPQHF TRBJ1-5 . 15 TRBD1 TRBV6-6
TGCGCCAGCAGCGCCCAGGGTGTATACGAGCAGTACTTC CASSAQGVYEQYF TRBJ2-7 . 13 . TRBV5-1
TGTGCCAGCTCACCACAGGGAACTAGCGGGAGCGGCAACGAGCAGTACTTC CASSPQGTSGSGNEQYF TRBJ2-7 . 17 TRBD2 TRBV18
TGTGCCAGCTCACCACCGGGAGTTCGGGACCAAGAGACCCAGTACTTC CASSPPGVRDQETQYF TRBJ2-5 . 16 . TRBV18
TGTGCCAGCAGCTCAGGGACTAGTCTGAGCGAGCAGTACTTC CASSSGTSLSEQYF TRBJ2-7 once 14 TRBD2 TRBV5-4
TGTGCCAGCATTCCGGGACTAGCAGATACGCAGTATTTT CASIPGLADTQYF TRBJ2-3 . 13 TRBD2 TRBV28
TGTGCCAGCAGTTTAATAGGGGGCGGTGAGCAGTTCTTC CASSLIGGGEQFF TRBJ2-1 . 13 TRBD1 TRBV28